This entry lists 2 T cell receptor beta chains sequenced from one sample in a study of blood T cell repertoires in COVID-19. Clones were read by immunoSEQ multiplex PCR, and TCRdb kept only the in-frame ones, dropping some. The sample contains 150,000 or so clones, 70% to 85% of which appear only once. The sample comprised PBMCs or T cells enriched from blood (not recorded which). Every receptor here comes from a man aged 50 or older who had recovered from COVID-19.

The gene calls are TRBV7-2 and TRBJ2-1, with TRBD2 matching over 9 bases. CDR1 is SGHTA, CDR2 FQGNSA, per germline. This CDR3 region has 16 residues. Germline trimming cut 1 base from V and 6 bases from J; bases unmatched to any gene: 7. The CDR3 DNA reads as TGTGCCAGCAGCTTAGAGTCTGGCGGGGGGGGCAATGAGCAGTTCTTC. This gives the protein CASSLESGGGGNEQFF.

The sample holds one count of this clone. The V gene is TRBV5-1, the J gene TRBJ1-1; no definite D call. Per the germline V gene, CDR1 is SGHRS and CDR2 is YFSETQ. V was trimmed by 6 bases and J by 2 bases, leaving 5 bases between them. The CDR3 extends over 11 amino acids. CDR3 DNA sequence: TGCGCCAGCATCAGTAACACTGAAGCTTTCTTT. It codes for CASISNTEAFF.